The 13 T cell receptor beta chains given below trace back to one sample, sequenced in a study of cytomegalovirus exposure and HLA in healthy donors. Amplification used 60 Vbeta primers and 13 Jbeta primers. Only in-frame clones appear in the TCRdb table, and some are missing; sequencing was by immunoSEQ multiplex PCR. The sample yields around 64,000 clones, more than 80% seen once. Sample: PBMCs. All receptors derive from a woman under 40 in good health and CMV-seronegative.

This clone was seen only a few times. V usage is TRBV4-3 and J usage is TRBJ2-2; the D gene is possibly TRBD2 (5 bases). Between the trimmed V and J ends, which lost 1 base and 1 base, there was a span of 7 bases. The CDR3 sequence is 15 residues long. Germline V lookup: CDR1 LGHNA, CDR2 YSLEER. For the CDR3, the DNA is TGCGCCAGCAGCCAAGCCGGACTGAACACCGGGGAGCTGTTTTTT. Translated: CASSQAGLNTGELFF.

This rearrangement joins TRBV21-1 to TRBJ2-3; the D call of TRBD2 is as the table states it, not checked on the DNA. TRBV21-1 corresponds to a pseudogene. The CDR3 extends over 16 amino acids. The CDR3 sequence is CASSKAGEWRPDTQYF. CDR3 nucleotide sequence: TGTGCCAGCAGCAAAGCGGGAGAATGGAGGCCAGATACGCAGTATTTT.

A few counts support this clone. The chain carries TRBV19 and TRBJ1-5, with TRBD1 matching 10 bases. This CDR3 contains 14 residues. CDR1 is LNHDA and CDR2 is SQIVND in the germline V gene (reference sequence). V lost 5 bases and J lost 7; bases outside the gene matches: 5. CDR3 sequence (DNA): TGTGCCAGTAGTGCCGACAGGGGGCGACAGCCCCAGCATTTT. Translating it yields CASSADRGRQPQHF.

This chain connects TRBV20-1 to TRBJ2-1; D gene ambiguous. Germline CDR1 and CDR2: DFQATT and SNEGSKA (reference sequence). This CDR3 has 11 residues. Trimming stripped 5 bases from V and 2 bases from J, with 4 bases between. CDR3 DNA: TGCAGTGCTCAGGCCTACAATGAGCAGTTCTTC. This encodes CSAQAYNEQFF.

This clone is a singleton in its sample. The chain links TRBV5-1 to TRBJ2-3; perhaps TRBD2 as D (6 bases). The germline V gene has CDR1 SGHRS and CDR2 YFSETQ. The CDR3 is 16 amino acids. Trimming removed 4 bases from V and 0 bases from J, with 15 bases in between. The CDR3: CASSIRVAASTDTQYF. The CDR3 DNA reads TGCGCCAGCAGCATCCGGGTAGCGGCTAGCACAGATACGCAGTATTTT.

The V gene is TRBV11-3, the J gene TRBJ2-5; 8 nucleotides match TRBD2. Trimming removed 7 bases from V and 4 bases from J; junction bases left unmatched: 14. Per germline, CDR1 SGHNT and CDR2 YENEEA. CDR3 size: 16 residues. CDR3 loop: CASTPGGAGARETQYF. The CDR3 nucleotides are TGTGCCAGCACACCCGGGGGAGCGGGAGCAAGAGAGACCCAGTACTTC.

This clone was picked up a small number of times. The chain links TRBV6-5 to TRBJ2-7, with 7 bases identical to TRBD1. V lost 2 bases, J lost 8 bases, and 9 bases stayed unmatched. The CDR3 loop spans 14 amino acids. Germline V gives CDR1 MNHEY, CDR2 SVGAGI. CDR3 in amino acids: CASSYDKGALQQYF. The DNA of the CDR3 is TGTGCCAGCAGTTACGACAAGGGGGCACTCCAGCAGTACTTC.

This clone was seen a single time. The chain links TRBV4-1 to TRBJ2-5; 8 bases fit TRBD1. CDR3 length: 16 residues. From germline, CDR1 is MGHRA and CDR2 YSYEKL. The V gene end was trimmed by 4 bases and the J gene end by 4 bases; junction bases not matched to a gene: 11. The CDR3 reads CASSPYSKTGGETQYF. The CDR3 DNA reads TGCGCCAGCAGCCCCTATAGTAAAACAGGGGGAGAGACCCAGTACTTC.

The chain recombines TRBV11-2 with TRBJ2-7; 10 bases match TRBD1. After removal of 3 bases from V and 3 bases from J, the junction contained 5 bases not matched to a gene. Germline-derived CDR1 and CDR2 are SGHAT and FQNNGV. The length of the CDR3 is 15 residues. Written as DNA, the CDR3 is TGTGCCAGCAGCTTCCGGCGGACAGGGGGCTACGAGCAGTACTTC. Translated: CASSFRRTGGYEQYF.

The V gene is TRBV28, the J gene TRBJ2-1; 10 bases agree with TRBD2. Per germline, CDR1 MDHEN and CDR2 SYDVKM. The CDR3 spans 16 residues. With V trimmed by 1 base and J by 4 bases, 4 bases remained unmatched. The CDR3 DNA reads TGTGCCAGCAGTTTATTCTCTAGCGGGAGTTACAATGAGCAGTTCTTC. This sequence encodes CASSLFSSGSYNEQFF.

This clone was seen only a few times. One end of the junction fails to match germline, which may point to a read error. J is TRBJ1-2 and V is TRBV4-2, with TRBD1 matching over 9 bases. The CDR3 extends over 14 amino acids. Germline V CDR1 and CDR2: LGHNA, YNFKEQ. CDR3 protein: CASSQVVDRGGYPF. The CDR3 coding sequence is TGTGCCAGCAGCCAAGTAGTGGACAGGGGCGGCTACCCCTTC.

The genes are TRBV29-1 and TRBJ2-5, with TRBD2 as a possible D gene (7 bases). Trimming took 6 bases from V and 7 from J, leaving 24 bases between them. The CDR3 is made up of 15 amino acids. The germline gives CDR1 SQVTM, CDR2 ANQGSEA. This CDR3 reads CSVAHKGGLTVTQYF. In DNA, the CDR3 is TGCAGCGTAGCCCATAAGGGGGGGCTCACAGTGACCCAGTACTTC. Together with reference TRBV29-1 and TRBJ2-5, the CDR3 gives the full variable domain: SAVISQKPSRDICQRGTSLTIQCQVDSQVTMMFWYRQQPGQSLTLIATANQGSEATYESGFVIDKFPISRPNLTFSTLTVSNMSPEDSSIYLCSVAHKGGLTVTQYFGPGTRLLVL.

This chain links TRBV5-6 with TRBJ2-5; perhaps TRBD1 as D (5 bases). The CDR3 contains 14 residues. Trimming removed 4 bases at V and 0 bases at J, with 10 bases between. Germline values: CDR1 SGHDT, CDR2 YYEEEE. The CDR3 bases are TGTGCCAGCAGCCCAGGACATAACCAAGAGACCCAGTACTTC. Its translation: CASSPGHNQETQYF.